Detailed here is one T cell receptor beta chain. Sequencing used immunoSEQ multiplex PCR; TCRdb keeps in-frame clones, though not all of them. The table records under 200,000 clones, under 95% of them present only once. This sample stems from a study of blood T cell repertoires in COVID-19. CDR1 and CDR2 from the germline V gene are LGHDT and YNNKEL (reference sequence). The CDR3 is made up of 19 amino acids. The V end was cut by 1 base, the J end by 0 bases, with 21 bases between. The sequenced sample consisted of peripheral blood. The chain carries TRBV3-1 (or the pseudogene TRBV3-2) and TRBJ1-1; a weak D match, TRBD1 (5 bases). The sequence was collected from a man between 18 and 35 years old with acute or convalescent COVID-19. CDR3 amino acids: CASSQVRPAKGKVNTEAFF. CDR3 nucleotides: TGTGCCAGCAGCCAAGTTAGGCCGGCAAAGGGGAAGGTGAACACTGAAGCTTTCTTT.